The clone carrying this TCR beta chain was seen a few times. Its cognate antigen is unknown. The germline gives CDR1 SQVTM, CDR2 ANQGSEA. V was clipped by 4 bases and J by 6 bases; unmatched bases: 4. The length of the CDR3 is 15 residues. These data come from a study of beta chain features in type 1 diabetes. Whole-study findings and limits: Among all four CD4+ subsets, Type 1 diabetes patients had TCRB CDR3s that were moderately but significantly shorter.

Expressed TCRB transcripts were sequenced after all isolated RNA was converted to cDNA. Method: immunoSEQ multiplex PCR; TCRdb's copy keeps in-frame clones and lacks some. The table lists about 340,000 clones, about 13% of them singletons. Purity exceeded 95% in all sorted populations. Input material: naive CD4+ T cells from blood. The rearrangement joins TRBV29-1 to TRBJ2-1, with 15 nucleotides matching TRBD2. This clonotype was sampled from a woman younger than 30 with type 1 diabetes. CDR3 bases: TGCAGCGTTGGGACTAGCGGGAGGGCCTCCAATGAGCAGTTCTTC. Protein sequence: CSVGTSGRASNEQFF.